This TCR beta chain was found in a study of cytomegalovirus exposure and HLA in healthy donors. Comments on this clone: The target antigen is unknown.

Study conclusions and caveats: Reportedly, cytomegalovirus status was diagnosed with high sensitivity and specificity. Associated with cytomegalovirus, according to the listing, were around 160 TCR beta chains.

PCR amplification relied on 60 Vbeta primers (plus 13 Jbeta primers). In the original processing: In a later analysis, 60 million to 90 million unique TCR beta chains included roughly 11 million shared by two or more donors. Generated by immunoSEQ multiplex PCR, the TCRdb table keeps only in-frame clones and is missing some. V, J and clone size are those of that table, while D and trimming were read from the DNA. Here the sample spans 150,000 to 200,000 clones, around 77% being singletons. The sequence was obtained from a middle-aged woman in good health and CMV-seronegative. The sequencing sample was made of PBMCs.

This chain's CDR3 is CASSVGAVAQETQYF. In nucleotides, the CDR3 is TGTGCCAGCAGTGTGGGGGCCGTAGCCCAAGAGACCCAGTACTTC. V and J are TRBV2 and TRBJ2-5; tentatively, D is TRBD1 (6 bases). This CDR3 has 15 residues. CDR1 is SNHLY and CDR2 is FYNNEI in the germline V gene. Trimming shortened V by 4 bases and J by 1 base, and 13 bases separated the two germline ends.